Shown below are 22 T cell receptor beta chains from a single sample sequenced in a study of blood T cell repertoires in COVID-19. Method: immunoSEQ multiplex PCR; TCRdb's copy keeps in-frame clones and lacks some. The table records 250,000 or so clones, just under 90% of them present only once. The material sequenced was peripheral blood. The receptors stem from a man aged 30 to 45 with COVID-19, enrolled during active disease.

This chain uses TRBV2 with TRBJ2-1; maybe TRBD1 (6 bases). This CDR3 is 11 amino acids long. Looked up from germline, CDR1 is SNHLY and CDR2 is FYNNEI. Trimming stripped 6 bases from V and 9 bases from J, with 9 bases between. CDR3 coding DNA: TGTGCCAGCAGGGACAGCGGTGAGCAGTTCTTC. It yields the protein CASRDSGEQFF.

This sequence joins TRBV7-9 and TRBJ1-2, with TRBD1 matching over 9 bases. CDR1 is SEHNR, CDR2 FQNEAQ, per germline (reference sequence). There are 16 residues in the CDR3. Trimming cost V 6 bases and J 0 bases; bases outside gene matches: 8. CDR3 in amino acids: CASSSQGASSNYGYTF. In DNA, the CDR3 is TGTGCCAGCAGTTCACAGGGGGCTTCCTCTAACTATGGCTACACCTTC.

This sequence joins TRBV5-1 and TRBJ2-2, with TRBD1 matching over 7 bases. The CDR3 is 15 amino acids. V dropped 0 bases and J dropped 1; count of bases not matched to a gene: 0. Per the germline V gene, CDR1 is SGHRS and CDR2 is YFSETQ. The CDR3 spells CASSLGTGNTGELFF. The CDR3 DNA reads TGCGCCAGCAGCTTGGGGACAGGGAACACCGGGGAGCTGTTTTTT.

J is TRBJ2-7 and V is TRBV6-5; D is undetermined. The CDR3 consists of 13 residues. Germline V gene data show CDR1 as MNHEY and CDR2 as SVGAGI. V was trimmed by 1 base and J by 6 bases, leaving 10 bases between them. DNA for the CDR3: TGTGCCAGCAGTTACTTCCGAAAAGCCGAGCAGTACTTC. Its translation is CASSYFRKAEQYF.

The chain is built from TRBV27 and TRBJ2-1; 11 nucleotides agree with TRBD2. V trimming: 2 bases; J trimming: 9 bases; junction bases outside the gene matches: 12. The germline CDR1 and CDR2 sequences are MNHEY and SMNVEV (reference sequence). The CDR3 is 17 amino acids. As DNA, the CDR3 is TGTGCCAGCAGTTTAGAGTTTAGCGGGAGGGCCCTCGGTGAGCAGTTCTTC. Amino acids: CASSLEFSGRALGEQFF.

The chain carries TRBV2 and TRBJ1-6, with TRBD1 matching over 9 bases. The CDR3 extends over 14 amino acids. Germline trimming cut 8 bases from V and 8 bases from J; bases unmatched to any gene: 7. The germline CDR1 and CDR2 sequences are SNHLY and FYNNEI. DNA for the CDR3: TGTGCCAGCGCCAGGGACAGGGCTGATTCACCCCTCCACTTT. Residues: CASARDRADSPLHF.

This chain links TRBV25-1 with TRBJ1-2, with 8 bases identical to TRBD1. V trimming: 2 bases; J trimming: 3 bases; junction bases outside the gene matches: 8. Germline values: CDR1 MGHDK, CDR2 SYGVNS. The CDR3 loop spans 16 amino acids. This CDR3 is CASSENSGTGDYGYTF. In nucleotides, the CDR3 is TGTGCCAGCAGTGAAAACTCCGGGACAGGAGACTATGGCTACACCTTC.

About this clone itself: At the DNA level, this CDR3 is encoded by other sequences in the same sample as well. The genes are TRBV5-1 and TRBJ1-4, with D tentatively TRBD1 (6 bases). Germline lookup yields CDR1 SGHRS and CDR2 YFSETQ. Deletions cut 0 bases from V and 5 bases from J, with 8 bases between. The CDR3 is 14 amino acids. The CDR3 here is CASSLGQGNEKLFF. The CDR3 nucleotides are TGCGCCAGCAGCTTGGGGCAGGGGAATGAAAAACTGTTTTTT.

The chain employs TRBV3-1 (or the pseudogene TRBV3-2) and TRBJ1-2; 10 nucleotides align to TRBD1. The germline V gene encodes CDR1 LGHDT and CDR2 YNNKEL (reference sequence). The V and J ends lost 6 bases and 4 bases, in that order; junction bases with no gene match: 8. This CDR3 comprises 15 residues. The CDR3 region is CASSRRDRGFYGYTF. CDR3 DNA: TGTGCCAGCAGTCGCCGGGACAGGGGCTTCTATGGCTACACCTTC.

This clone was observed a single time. The CDR3 loop is CASSTASGAYNEQFF. DNA of the CDR3: TGCGCCAGCAGCACTGCCAGCGGGGCATACAATGAGCAGTTCTTC. This chain joins TRBV5-1 and TRBJ2-1, with 7 nucleotides matching TRBD2. V lost 4 bases to trimming and J lost 4 bases; unmatched junction nucleotides: 8. Per germline, CDR1 SGHRS and CDR2 YFSETQ. The CDR3 sequence is 15 residues long.

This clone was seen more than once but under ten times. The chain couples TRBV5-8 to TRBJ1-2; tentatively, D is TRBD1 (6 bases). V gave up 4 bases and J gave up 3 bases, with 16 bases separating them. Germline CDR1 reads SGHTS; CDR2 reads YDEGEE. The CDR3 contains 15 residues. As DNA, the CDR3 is TGTGCCAGCAGCCGGTTTTGGCCAGGGGACTATGGCTACACCTTC. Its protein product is CASSRFWPGDYGYTF. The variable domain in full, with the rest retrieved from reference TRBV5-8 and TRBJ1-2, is EAGVTQSPTHLIKTRGQQATLRCSPISGHTSVYWYQQALGLGLQFLLWYDEGEERNRGNFPPRFSGRQFPNYSSELNVNALELEDSALYLCASSRFWPGDYGYTFGSGTRLTVV.

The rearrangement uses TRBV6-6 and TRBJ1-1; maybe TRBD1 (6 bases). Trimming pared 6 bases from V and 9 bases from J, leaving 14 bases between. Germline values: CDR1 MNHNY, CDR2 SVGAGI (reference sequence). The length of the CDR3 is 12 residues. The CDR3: CASSVDRLKAFF. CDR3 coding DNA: TGTGCCAGCAGCGTCGACAGGCTGAAAGCTTTCTTT.

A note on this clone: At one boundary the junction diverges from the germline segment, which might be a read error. CDR3: CASSLHEVYGTLF. CDR3 bases: TGTGCCAGCAGCCTTCACGAAGTATACGGGACACTCTTT. V is TRBV7-3 and J is TRBJ1-1; perhaps TRBD1 as D (6 bases). Germline V gene sequence: CDR1 SGHTA, CDR2 FQGTGA. CDR3 length: 13 amino acids.

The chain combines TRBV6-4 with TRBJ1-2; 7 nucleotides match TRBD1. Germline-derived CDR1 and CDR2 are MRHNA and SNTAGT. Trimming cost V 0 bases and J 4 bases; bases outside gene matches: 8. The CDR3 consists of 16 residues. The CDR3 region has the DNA TGTGCCAGCAGTGACTCCACCGAGACAGGGCTCTATGGCTACACCTTC. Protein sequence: CASSDSTETGLYGYTF.

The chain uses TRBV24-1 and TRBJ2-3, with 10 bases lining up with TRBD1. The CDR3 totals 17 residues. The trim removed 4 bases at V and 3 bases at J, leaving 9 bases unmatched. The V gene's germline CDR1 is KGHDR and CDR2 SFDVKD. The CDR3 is CATSELGTGDWTDTQYF. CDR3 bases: TGTGCCACCAGTGAACTCGGGACAGGGGATTGGACAGATACGCAGTATTTT.

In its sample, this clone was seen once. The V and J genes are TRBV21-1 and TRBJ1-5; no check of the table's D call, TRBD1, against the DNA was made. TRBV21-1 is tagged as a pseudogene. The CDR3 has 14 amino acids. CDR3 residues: CASPIRQVLQPQHF. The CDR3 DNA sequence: TGTGCCAGTCCAATCAGACAGGTCCTTCAGCCCCAGCATTTT.

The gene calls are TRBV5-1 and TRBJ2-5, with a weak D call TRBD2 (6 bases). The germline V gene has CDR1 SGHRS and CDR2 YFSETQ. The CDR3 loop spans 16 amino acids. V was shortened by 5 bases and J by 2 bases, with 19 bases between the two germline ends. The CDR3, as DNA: TGCGCCAGCAGTCCTTCCGGGACTCCCGCTCAAGAGACCCAGTACTTC. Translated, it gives CASSPSGTPAQETQYF.

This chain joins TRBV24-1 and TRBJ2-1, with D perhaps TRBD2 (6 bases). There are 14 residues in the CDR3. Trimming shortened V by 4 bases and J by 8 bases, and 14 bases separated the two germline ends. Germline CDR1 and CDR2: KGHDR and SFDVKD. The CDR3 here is CATSETGAADEQFF. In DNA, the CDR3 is TGTGCCACCAGTGAGACGGGAGCGGCCGATGAGCAGTTCTTC.

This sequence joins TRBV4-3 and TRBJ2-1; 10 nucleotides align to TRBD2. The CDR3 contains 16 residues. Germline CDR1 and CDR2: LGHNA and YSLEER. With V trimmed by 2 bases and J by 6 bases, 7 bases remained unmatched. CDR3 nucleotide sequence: TGCGCCAGCAGCCAACAAAGCGGGAGGGCCAGCAATGAGCAGTTCTTC. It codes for CASSQQSGRASNEQFF.

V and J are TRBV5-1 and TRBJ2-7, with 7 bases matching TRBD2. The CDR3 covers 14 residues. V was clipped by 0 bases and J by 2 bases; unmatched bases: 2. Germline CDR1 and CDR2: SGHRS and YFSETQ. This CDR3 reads CASSLAGLPYEQYF. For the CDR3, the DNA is TGCGCCAGCAGCTTGGCGGGACTACCCTACGAGCAGTACTTC.

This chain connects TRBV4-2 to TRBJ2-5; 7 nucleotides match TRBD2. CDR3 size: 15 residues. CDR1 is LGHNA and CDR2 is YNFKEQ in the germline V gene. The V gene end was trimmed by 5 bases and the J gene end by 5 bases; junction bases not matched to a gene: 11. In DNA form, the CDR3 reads TGTGCCAGCAGCACCTACCGGGAGGCAAGCGAGACCCAGTACTTC. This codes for CASSTYREASETQYF.

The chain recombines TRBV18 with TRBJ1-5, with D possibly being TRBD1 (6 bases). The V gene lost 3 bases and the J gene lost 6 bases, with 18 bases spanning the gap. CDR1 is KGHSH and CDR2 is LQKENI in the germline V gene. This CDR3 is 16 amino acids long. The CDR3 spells CASSPTGGQAGQPQHF. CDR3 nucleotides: TGTGCCAGCTCACCCACCGGGGGGCAGGCAGGTCAGCCCCAGCATTTT.